This T cell receptor beta chain was observed in a study of OX40 agonist ivuxolimab in advanced cancers. Data came from immunoSEQ multiplex PCR; TCRdb stores just in-frame clones and leaves some out. The sample has around 93,000 clones; around nine tenths are singletons. As concerns this clone: Antigen specificity is unknown.

Study results and caveats: CD8+ T cells averaged more expanded clones than CD4+.

Germline assignment: CDR1 SGHRS and CDR2 YFSETQ. After removal of 4 bases from V and 5 bases from J, the junction contained 4 bases not matched to a gene. The CDR3 consists of 15 residues. Sample: CD4+ or CD8+ T cells sorted from blood, taken in a trial of the OX40 agonist ivuxolimab. The genes are TRBV5-1 and TRBJ2-3; 13 bases are a match to TRBD2. The clonotype originates from an adult with an advanced solid tumor such as melanoma, head and neck, liver or kidney cancer. CDR3 nucleotide sequence: TGCGCCAGCAGCATACGGACTAGCGGGGGAGATACGCAGTATTTT. Protein: CASSIRTSGGDTQYF.